The entry below gives a single TCR beta chain sequence along with its context. The specificity of this receptor is unknown. No clone much larger than this one lies a single base away; base qualities are absent. These data are taken from a study of blood T cell repertoires in COVID-19 (dated by TCRdb to about 2020). Broadly, across the study: Samples covering the acute and convalescent phases of COVID-19 were provided by collaborators in the United States, Italy and Spain. The material from the prospective study consisted of cDNA or gDNA derived from T cells, B-cell-depleted T cells, or PBMCs. Deeply sampled blood TCRbeta repertoires from subjects exposed to, actively infected with, or recovered from COVID-19 were included in the dataset. The repertoires were made available in a free public database intended to serve as a resource for research on the immune response to SARS-CoV-2. The samples were drawn from two sources: the first 160 participants of the ongoing ImmuneRACE study, and 1,000 to 1,500 subjects contributed by 6 global collaborators. The sample metadata nearly always contained a de-identified subject ID, COVID-19 status, age in years and sex. Where HLA class I and class II types were available, the types were taken from metadata supplied by the sample provider, not from assay-based typing. Overall results and qualifications from the work: The amount of clinical and demographic metadata varied by source and participant and was provided uncurated.

TCRbeta CDR3 regions were amplified from genomic DNA by means of the immunoSEQ Assay, a bias-controlled multiplex PCR. In the paper's pipeline: The number of nucleated cells in each sample was estimated by amplification of reference gene primers within the assay. To quantify the absolute abundance of each unique TCRbeta CDR3 rearrangement, sequence reads were collapsed and filtered. For each sample, productive Simpson clonality was calculated as the square root of Simpson's diversity index across productive rearrangements. TCRdb retrieved this table from immuneACCESS and kept in-frame rearrangements only. Not all clones are present; in checked studies, unresolved V genes account for under half, and no reason is known for the remainder. The V and J calls and clone size are taken from that table; D and trimming were inferred from the DNA. The sample records 320,000 or so clones, roughly 84% of which are singletons. The ten largest clones represent more than 1% of the sample.

The CDR3 sequence holds 12 residues, the cysteine and phenylalanine included. Only the CDR3 DNA stays, 36 bases, in frame from base 1. Unmatched junction bases come to 3, with V trimmed by 6 bases and J by 7 bases. In the prospective study, participants were about 18 to 89 years old, resided in about two dozen geographic areas of the United States, and were enrolled through a virtual design. To assign participants to cohorts, the prospective study relied on clinical history that participants themselves reported in a screening survey and a study questionnaire. ImmuneRACE Cohort 3 recovered participants were defined by two consecutive negative NP/OP PCR tests, healthcare professional clearance, or symptom resolution. Mobile phlebotomists in the prospective study collected whole blood, serum and a nasopharyngeal or oropharyngeal swab from every participant. Participants in the prospective study had the option to provide additional blood draws and questionnaires over an approximately two-month period. Prospective study blood samples were shipped either frozen or at room temperature before DNA extraction.

The clonotype was recovered from a woman in her thirties who had recovered from COVID-19. Sequencing input: PBMCs or T cells enriched from blood (not recorded which). The chain was built from TRBV12-3 or TRBV12-4 and TRBJ1-2, and 9 bases in between align with TRBD1. The DNA sequence is as follows: TGTGCCAGCAGGGGACAGGGACCTGGCTACACCTTC. Its protein reads: CASRGQGPGYTF.